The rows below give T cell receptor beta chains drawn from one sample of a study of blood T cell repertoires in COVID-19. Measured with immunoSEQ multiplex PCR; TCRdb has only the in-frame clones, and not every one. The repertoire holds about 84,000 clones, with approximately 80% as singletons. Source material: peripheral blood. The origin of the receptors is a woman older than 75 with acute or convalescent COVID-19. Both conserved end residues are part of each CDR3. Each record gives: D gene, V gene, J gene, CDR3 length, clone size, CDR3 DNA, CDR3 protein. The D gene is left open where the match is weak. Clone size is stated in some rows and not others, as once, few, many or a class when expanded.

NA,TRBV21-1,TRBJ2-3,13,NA,TGTGCCAGCAGCAAGAGTATTTCAGATACGCAGTATTTT,CASSKSISDTQYF
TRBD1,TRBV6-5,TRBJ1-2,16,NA,TGTGCCAGCAGTTACTTGGGGACAGGGCTCGGGAATGGCTACACCTTC,CASSYLGTGLGNGYTF
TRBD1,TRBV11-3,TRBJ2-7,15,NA,TGTGCCAGCAGCCCCAGGACAGGATATTCCTACGAGCAGTACTTC,CASSPRTGYSYEQYF
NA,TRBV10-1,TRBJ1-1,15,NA,TGCGCCAGCAGCGGTGGGTCGAGCCGGGGCACTGAAGCTTTCTTT,CASSGGSSRGTEAFF
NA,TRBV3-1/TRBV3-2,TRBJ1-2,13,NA,TGTGCCAGCAGCTATACAGAGAACTATGGCTACACCTTC,CASSYTENYGYTF
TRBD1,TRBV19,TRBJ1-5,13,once,TGTGCCACCGCCGGGACAGGGGACCAGCCCCAGCATTTT,CATAGTGDQPQHF
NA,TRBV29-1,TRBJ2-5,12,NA,TGCAGCGTTGACAGGGGAGGGGAGACCCAGTACTTC,CSVDRGGETQYF
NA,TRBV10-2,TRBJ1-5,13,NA,TGCGCCAGCAGTCCAGGGTCGTATCAGCCCCAGCATTTT,CASSPGSYQPQHF
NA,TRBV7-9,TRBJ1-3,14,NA,TGTGCCAGCAGCTTGAGGGACATAGGTAACACCATATATTTT,CASSLRDIGNTIYF
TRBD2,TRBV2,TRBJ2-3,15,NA,TGTGCCAGTTCGGTTAGCGGGGGGAGTTCAGATACGCAGTATTTT,CASSVSGGSSDTQYF
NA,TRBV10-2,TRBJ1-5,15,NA,TGCGCCAGCAGGCGGGGGATCGATACCAATCAGCCCCAGCATTTT,CASRRGIDTNQPQHF
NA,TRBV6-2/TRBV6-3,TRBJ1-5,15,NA,TGTGCCAGCAGCCGCGGACAGAACTACAATCAGCCCCAGCATTTT,CASSRGQNYNQPQHF
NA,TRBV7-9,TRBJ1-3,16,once,TGTGCCAGCAGCTTAGGTCAGGGGCGGTCTGGAAACACCATATATTTT,CASSLGQGRSGNTIYF
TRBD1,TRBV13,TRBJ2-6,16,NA,TGTGCCAGCACCCTAACAGGGGCATCTGGGGCCAACGTCCTGACTTTC,CASTLTGASGANVLTF
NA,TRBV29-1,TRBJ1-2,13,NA,TGCAGCGTTGATTTGGGGGCAAACTATGGCTACACCTTC,CSVDLGANYGYTF
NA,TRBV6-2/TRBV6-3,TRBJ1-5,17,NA,TGTGCCAGCAGTTCAGCGGGCAGGGCCGATAGCAATCAGCCCCAGCATTTT,CASSSAGRADSNQPQHF
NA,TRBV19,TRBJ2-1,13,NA,TGTGCCAGTATCGCGCGGAACTACAATGAGCAGTTCTTC,CASIARNYNEQFF
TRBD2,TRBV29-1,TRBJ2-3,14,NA,TGCAGCGTTGATGGCGGGGGGAACACAGATACGCAGTATTTT,CSVDGGGNTDTQYF
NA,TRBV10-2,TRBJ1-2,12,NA,TGCGCCAGCAGCCTTCGGCGGGATGGCTACACCTTC,CASSLRRDGYTF